This T cell receptor beta chain came from a study of blood T cell repertoires in COVID-19. The V gene's germline CDR1 is LNHNV and CDR2 YYDKDF (reference sequence). The CDR3 consists of 17 residues. The V and J ends lost 0 bases and 2 bases, in that order; junction bases with no gene match: 5. The method was immunoSEQ multiplex PCR; TCRdb's version includes in-frame clones alone and lacks a portion of them. The profile shows 97,000 or so clones, around 90% of them singletons. The rearrangement links TRBV15 to TRBJ1-2; 11 bases align to TRBD1. The receptor's source is a woman aged 45 to 65 with COVID-19, enrolled during active disease. Sequencing used peripheral blood. DNA for the CDR3: TGTGCCACCAGCAGAGACCGGACAGGGGGCGCGAACTATGGCTACACCTTC. It specifies CATSRDRTGGANYGYTF.